The 2 T cell receptor beta chains below were found in one sample sequenced in a study of cytomegalovirus exposure and HLA in healthy donors. With 60 Vbeta and 13 Jbeta primers, the PCR was carried out. This table comes from immunoSEQ multiplex PCR, and its TCRdb copy is limited to in-frame clones, with some not included. The sample has more than 30,000 clones; about 74% are singletons. Sequenced input: PBMCs. These receptors were taken from a man under 40 in good health and CMV-seronegative.

This chain joins TRBV19 and TRBJ2-1; D is undetermined. CDR1 and CDR2 from the germline V gene are LNHDA and SQIVND (reference sequence). The V end lost 5 bases, the J end lost 2 bases, and 10 bases lay between the germline ends. The CDR3 loop spans 14 amino acids. The CDR3 spells CASSPLRAYNEQFF. The CDR3 DNA follows: TGTGCCAGTAGTCCCCTACGTGCCTACAATGAGCAGTTCTTC.

This clone was detected once. CDR3 protein: CASWETVSDTQYF. CDR3 nucleotide sequence: TGTGCCAGCTGGGAGACCGTTTCAGATACGCAGTATTTT. This chain uses TRBV6-6 with TRBJ2-3; tentatively, D is TRBD2 (5 bases). Germline V gives CDR1 MNHNY, CDR2 SVGAGI (reference sequence). The CDR3 loop spans 13 amino acids. The V and J ends lost 8 bases and 4 bases respectively, with 13 bases between them.